This T cell receptor (beta chain) was profiled in a study of beta chain features in type 1 diabetes (dated by TCRdb to the late 2010s). Regarding the complete study: Patients and healthy donors did not differ in mean age, gender distribution, total cell number or subset yield. The study compared the TCRB repertoires of sorted circulating CD4+ T cell subsets in recently diagnosed type 1 diabetes patients with those in matched healthy donors. Whereas all 28 donors provided naive and central memory subsets, regulatory and stem cell-like memory subsets were isolated from just 8 patients and about 8 healthy donors. A total of over 95,000,000 sorted cells were examined across all samples, and RNA yield correlated strongly with the number of cells per subset. The study at large found these results: At VDJ recombination sites, patients with type 1 diabetes made fewer insertions and deleted more nucleotides, a pattern implying thymic rearrangement abnormalities. PCR may preferentially amplify shorter templates, but because patient and control samples were amplified and corrected together, any resulting skew would affect both groups equally. A moderate but significant shortening of TCRB CDR3 length was observed in type 1 diabetes patients in all four CD4+ subsets. Because the HLA sub-analyses included only small numbers of individuals, any influence of HLA type on TCRB rearrangement was left unresolved. Naive, central memory and regulatory TCRB repertoires appeared to be more alike among patients than among healthy donors. Sequencing cDNA rather than genomic DNA could over-represent highly expressing activated cells, although activation and CD3 levels did not differ between groups.

In regard to this clone: Its antigen is not yet known. Base quality data are lacking; no much larger clone is found one base away.

Each donor gave one peripheral blood draw, approximately 120 mL on average, collected into heparinised tubes. Using a panel that included CD45RO, CCR7, CD25, CD127, CD95 and CD27, naive, central memory, regulatory and stem cell-like memory CD4+ T cells were sorted on a BD FACSAria II. A purity above 98% was achieved for all sorted populations. PBMCs were separated immediately by Lymphoprep density gradient centrifugation and were stained directly, without being cultured. So that batch effects would be minimized, each experiment stained and sorted samples in pairs, pairing one healthy donor with one patient. Looking up the germline V gene (reference sequence) yields CDR1 LNHDA and CDR2 SQIVND. Deletion took 5 bases off V and 6 bases off J, with a span of 19 bases between the germline ends. Reading from cysteine to phenylalanine, the CDR3 counts 15 amino acids. The CDR3 DNA has 45 bases and is translated from base 1.

The entire amount of isolated RNA was reverse transcribed using the High Capacity cDNA Reverse Transcription Kit, so the sequenced TCRB transcripts were expressed ones. Deep immunoSEQ sequencing was performed on naive, central memory and regulatory T cell samples, with an average of roughly 3.5 million total reads per sample. Sorted cells were lysed in RLT buffer and RNA was extracted with DNase-treated RNeasy Micro or Mini kits, depending on cell number. To prevent cross-contamination, every cell subset was processed on its own, while patient and healthy donor samples were processed together. TCRB sequences were amplified from cDNA with the immunoSEQ multiplex PCR, producing 87-bp fragments spanning the CDR3 region. Amplicons were sequenced on the Illumina HiSeq platform. Concerning the study's data processing: Synthetic template baselines were used to correct PCR bias computationally, reads within Hamming distance 2 were collapsed, and singletons that could not be merged were discarded. Reads were aligned against IMGT to assign V, D and J genes, CDR3 length and insertions or deletions at six rearrangement sites. Clonotype counts were normalized to sorted cell number within each subset before computing true diversity and Gini coefficients with the tcR R package. The overlap coefficient, calculated on TCRB nucleotide sequences, was used to measure repertoire sharing. As a proxy for the pre-selection repertoire, out-of-frame TCRB sequences from naive cells were analyzed. TCRdb carries this immuneACCESS record with in-frame sequences only. Its versions omit some clonotypes, under half of them owing to an unresolved V gene in the studies checked, with the rest unexplained. That table is the source of V, J and clone size, and D and trimming were worked out from the DNA. The table for this sample lists more than 300,000 clones; over 9.5% of them were counted only once. Of the sample, 0.015% to 0.02% falls within the top ten clones.

This clonotype originated in a man aged 18 to 35 in good health. The source material was naive CD4+ T cells from blood. Explained via the paper, the cell subset or site label denotes: true naive CD4+ T cells. The chain employs TRBV19 and TRBJ1-2; TRBD1 could be the D gene, as 5 bases match. The bases are TGTGCCAGTAGTCCTGACCTAGGGCCACAGGATGGCTACACCTTC. Its coded protein is CASSPDLGPQDGYTF.